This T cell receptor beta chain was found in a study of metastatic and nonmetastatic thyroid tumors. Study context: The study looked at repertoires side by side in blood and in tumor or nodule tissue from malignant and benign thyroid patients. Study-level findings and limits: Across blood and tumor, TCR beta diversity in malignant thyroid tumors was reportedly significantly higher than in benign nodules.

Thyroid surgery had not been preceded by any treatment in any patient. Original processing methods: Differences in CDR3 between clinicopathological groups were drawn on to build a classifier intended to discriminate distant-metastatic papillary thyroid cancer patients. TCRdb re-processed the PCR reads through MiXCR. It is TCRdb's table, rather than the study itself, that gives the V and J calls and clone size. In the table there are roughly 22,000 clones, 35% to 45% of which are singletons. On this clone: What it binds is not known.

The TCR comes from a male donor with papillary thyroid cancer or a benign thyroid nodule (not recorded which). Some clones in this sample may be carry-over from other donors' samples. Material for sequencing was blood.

This chain's CDR3 is CASSFVQSSYNEQFF. CDR3 DNA sequence: TGCGCCAGCAGCTTCGTACAAAGCTCCTACAATGAGCAGTTCTTC. The chain links TRBV5-1 to TRBJ2-1; no firm D call. From germline, CDR1 is SGHRS and CDR2 YFSETQ. The V and J ends lost 2 bases and 0 bases respectively, with 9 bases between them. CDR3 length equals 15 residues.